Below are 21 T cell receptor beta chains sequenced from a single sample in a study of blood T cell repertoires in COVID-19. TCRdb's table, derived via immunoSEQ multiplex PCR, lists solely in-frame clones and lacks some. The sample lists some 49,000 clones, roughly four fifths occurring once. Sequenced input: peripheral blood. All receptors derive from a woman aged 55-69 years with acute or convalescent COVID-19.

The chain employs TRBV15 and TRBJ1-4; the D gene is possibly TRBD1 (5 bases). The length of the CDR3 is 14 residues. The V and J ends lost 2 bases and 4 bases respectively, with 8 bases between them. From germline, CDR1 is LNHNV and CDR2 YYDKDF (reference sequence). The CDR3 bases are TGTGCCACCAGCAGATGGGGCCTTAATGAAAAACTGTTTTTT. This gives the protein CATSRWGLNEKLFF.

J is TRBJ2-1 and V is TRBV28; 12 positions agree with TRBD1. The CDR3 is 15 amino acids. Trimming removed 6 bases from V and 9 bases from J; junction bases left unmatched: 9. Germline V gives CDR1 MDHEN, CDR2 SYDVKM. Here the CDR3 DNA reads TGTGCCAGCAGCTCCCCGGGACAGGGGGCGGGTGAGCAGTTCTTC. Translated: CASSSPGQGAGEQFF.

CDR3 amino acids: CASLTGTHRTSPLHF. DNA for the CDR3: TGTGCCAGCCTAACCGGGACACACAGAACCTCACCCCTCCACTTT. The rearrangement joins TRBV2 to TRBJ1-6, with TRBD1 as a possible D gene (6 bases). The CDR3 consists of 15 residues. Trimming pared 8 bases from V and 10 bases from J, leaving 21 bases between. In germline, CDR1 is SNHLY, CDR2 FYNNEI.

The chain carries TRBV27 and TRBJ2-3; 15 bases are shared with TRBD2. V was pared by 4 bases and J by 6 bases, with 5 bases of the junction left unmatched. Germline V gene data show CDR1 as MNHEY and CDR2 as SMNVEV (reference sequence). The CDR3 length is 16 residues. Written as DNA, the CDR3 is TGTGCCAGCAGTTCCTCCGGACTAGCGGGAGGGGATACGCAGTATTTT. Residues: CASSSSGLAGGDTQYF.

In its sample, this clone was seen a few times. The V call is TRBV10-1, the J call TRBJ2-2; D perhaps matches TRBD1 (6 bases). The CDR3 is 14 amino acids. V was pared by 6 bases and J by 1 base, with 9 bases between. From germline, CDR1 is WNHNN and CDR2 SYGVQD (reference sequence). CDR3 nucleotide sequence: TGCGCCAGCAGCACAGGGCGGAACACCGGGGAGCTGTTTTTT. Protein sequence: CASSTGRNTGELFF.

The CDR3 bases are TGTGCCAGCTCACTCGGACAGAACACTGAAGCTTTCTTT. It is translated as CASSLGQNTEAFF. This chain connects TRBV18 to TRBJ1-1, with TRBD1 as a possible D gene (5 bases). V shed 4 bases and J shed 1 base, with 7 bases lying between them. Germline CDR1 and CDR2: KGHSH and LQKENI. This CDR3 is built from 13 residues.

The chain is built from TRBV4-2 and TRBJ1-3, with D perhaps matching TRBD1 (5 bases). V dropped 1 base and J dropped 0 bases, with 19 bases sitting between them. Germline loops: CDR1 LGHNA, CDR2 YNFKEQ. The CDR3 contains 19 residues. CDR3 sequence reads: CASSQGGSPTILSGNTIYF. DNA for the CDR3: TGTGCCAGCAGCCAAGGGGGCAGCCCTACTATACTCTCTGGAAACACCATATATTTT.

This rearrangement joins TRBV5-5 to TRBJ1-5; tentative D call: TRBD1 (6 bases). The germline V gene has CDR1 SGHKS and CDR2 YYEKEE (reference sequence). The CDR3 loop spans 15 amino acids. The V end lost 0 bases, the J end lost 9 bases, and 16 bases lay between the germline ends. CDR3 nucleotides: TGTGCCAGCAGCTTGGTCTCAGGGGCGACCCGGCCCCAGCATTTT. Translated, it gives CASSLVSGATRPQHF.

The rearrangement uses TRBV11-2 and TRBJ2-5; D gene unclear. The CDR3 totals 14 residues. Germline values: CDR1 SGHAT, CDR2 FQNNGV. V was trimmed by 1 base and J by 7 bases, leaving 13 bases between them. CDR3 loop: CASSLVVVSGTQYF. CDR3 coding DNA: TGTGCCAGCAGCTTAGTTGTGGTCTCCGGGACCCAGTACTTC.

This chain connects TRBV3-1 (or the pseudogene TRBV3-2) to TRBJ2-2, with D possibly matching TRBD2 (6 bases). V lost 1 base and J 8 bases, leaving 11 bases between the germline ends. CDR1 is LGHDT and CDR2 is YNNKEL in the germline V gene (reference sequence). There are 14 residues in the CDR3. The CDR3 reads CASSQAGGGGELFF. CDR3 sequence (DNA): TGTGCCAGCAGCCAAGCTGGCGGAGGGGGGGAGCTGTTTTTT.

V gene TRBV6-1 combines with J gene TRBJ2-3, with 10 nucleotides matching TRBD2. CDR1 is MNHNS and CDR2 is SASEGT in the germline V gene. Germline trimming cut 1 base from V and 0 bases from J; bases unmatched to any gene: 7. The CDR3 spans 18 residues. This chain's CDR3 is CASSEGGLAGASTDTQYF. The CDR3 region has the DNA TGTGCCAGCAGTGAAGGTGGGCTAGCGGGGGCTAGCACAGATACGCAGTATTTT.

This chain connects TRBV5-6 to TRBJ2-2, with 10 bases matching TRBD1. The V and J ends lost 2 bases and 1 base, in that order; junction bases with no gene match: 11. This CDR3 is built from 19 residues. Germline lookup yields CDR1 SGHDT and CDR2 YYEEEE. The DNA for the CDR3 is TGTGCCAGCAGCTTTTTAAGGGACAGGGGTATCGGGAACACCGGGGAGCTGTTTTTT. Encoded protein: CASSFLRDRGIGNTGELFF.

The CDR3 reads CASSLGNRDYTF. CDR3 DNA: TGTGCCAGCAGTTTAGGGAACAGGGACTACACCTTC. This chain joins TRBV28 and TRBJ1-2; tentative D call: TRBD1 (6 bases). V was shortened by 2 bases and J by 10 bases, with 11 bases between the two germline ends. Germline CDR1 and CDR2: MDHEN and SYDVKM. The length of the CDR3 is 12 residues.

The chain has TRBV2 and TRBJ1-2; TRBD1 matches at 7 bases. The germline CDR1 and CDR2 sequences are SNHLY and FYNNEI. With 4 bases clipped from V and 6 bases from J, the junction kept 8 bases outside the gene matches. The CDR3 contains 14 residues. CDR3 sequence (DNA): TGTGCCAGCAGTGTGGCAGGGGGTATCGATGGCTACACCTTC. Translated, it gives CASSVAGGIDGYTF. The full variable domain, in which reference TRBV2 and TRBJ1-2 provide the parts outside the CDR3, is EPEVTQTPSHQVTQMGQEVILRCVPISNHLYFYWYRQILGQKVEFLVSFYNNEISEKSEIFDDQFSVERPDGSNFTLKIRSTKLEDSAMYFCASSVAGGIDGYTFGSGTRLTVV.

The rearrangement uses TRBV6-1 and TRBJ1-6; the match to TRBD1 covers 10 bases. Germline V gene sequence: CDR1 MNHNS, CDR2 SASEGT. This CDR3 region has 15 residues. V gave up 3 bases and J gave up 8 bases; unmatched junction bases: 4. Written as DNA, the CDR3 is TGTGCCAGCAGTGACCGGGACAGGGGTTATTCACCCCTCCACTTT. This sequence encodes CASSDRDRGYSPLHF.

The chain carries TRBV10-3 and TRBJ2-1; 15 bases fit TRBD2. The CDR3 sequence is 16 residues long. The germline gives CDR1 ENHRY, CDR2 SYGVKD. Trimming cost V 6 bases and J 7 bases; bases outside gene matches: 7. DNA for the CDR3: TGTGCCATCAGGGGGACTAGCGGGAGGAATAGGAATGAGCAGTTCTTC. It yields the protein CAIRGTSGRNRNEQFF.

The CDR3 protein is CASSVPGRVPMNTEAFF. In DNA, the CDR3 is TGTGCCAGCAGTGTACCCGGGCGGGTTCCGATGAACACTGAAGCTTTCTTT. The chain joins TRBV6-1 to TRBJ1-1, with unresolved D. In germline, CDR1 is MNHNS, CDR2 SASEGT. The CDR3 length is 17 residues. The V end was cut by 4 bases, the J end by 0 bases, with 18 bases between.

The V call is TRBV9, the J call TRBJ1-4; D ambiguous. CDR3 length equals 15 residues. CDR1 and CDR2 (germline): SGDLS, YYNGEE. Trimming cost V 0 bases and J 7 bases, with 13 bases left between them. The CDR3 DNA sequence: TGTGCCAGCAGCGTAGGCGGAGGGCGGGGTGAAAAACTGTTTTTT. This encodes CASSVGGGRGEKLFF.

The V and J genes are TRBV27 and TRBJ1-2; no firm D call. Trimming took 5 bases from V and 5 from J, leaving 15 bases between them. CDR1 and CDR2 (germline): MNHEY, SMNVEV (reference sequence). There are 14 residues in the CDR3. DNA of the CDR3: TGTGCCAGCAGTCGTGGCGGGCCGGGGTATGGCTACACCTTC. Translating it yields CASSRGGPGYGYTF.

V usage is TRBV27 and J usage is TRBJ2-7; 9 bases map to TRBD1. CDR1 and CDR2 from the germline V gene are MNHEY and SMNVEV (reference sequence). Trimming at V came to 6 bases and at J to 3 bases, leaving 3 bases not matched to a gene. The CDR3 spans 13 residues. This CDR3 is CASRGQGNYEQYF. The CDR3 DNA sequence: TGTGCCAGCAGAGGACAGGGGAACTACGAGCAGTACTTC.

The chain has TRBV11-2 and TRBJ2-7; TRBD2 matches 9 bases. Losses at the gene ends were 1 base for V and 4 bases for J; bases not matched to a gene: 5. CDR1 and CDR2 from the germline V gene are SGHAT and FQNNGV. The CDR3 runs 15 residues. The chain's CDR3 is CASSLVDSGGYEQYF. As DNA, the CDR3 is TGTGCCAGCAGCTTAGTCGATAGCGGGGGATACGAGCAGTACTTC.